Following are 13 T cell receptor beta chains from one sample sequenced in a study of T cell repertoires in cytomegalovirus infection. TCRdb used MiXCR to reprocess the reads, holding one entry per CDR3 protein. This table has fewer than 950,000 distinct CDR3 sequences, 30% to 35% appearing once. Their target antigens are unknown. Here the sequenced sample was cultured CD8+ T cells from PBMCs, taken from culture after CMV antigen stimulation. The receptors were gathered from a human donor in good health (CMV status not recorded). Some clones in this sample may be carry-over from other donors' samples.

This clonotype was counted at least ten times. The chain combines TRBV12-3 or TRBV12-4 with TRBJ2-3; 7 bases fit TRBD1. The CDR3 is 14 residues long. Germline trimming cut 5 bases from V and 4 bases from J; bases unmatched to any gene: 6. CDR3 DNA: TGTGCCAGCAGTATTACAGGGGTCGCAGATACGCAGTATTTT. It is translated as CASSITGVADTQYF.

This chain uses TRBV19 with TRBJ2-3, with unresolved D. The germline CDR1 and CDR2 sequences are LNHDA and SQIVND (reference sequence). The V gene lost 3 bases and the J gene lost 0 bases, with 10 bases spanning the gap. The CDR3 totals 15 residues. CDR3 sequence (DNA): TGTGCCAGTAGTATGTTTGAAAGTAGCACAGATACGCAGTATTTT. Translation gives CASSMFESSTDTQYF.

V and J are TRBV7-6 and TRBJ1-4; D perhaps matches TRBD1 (5 bases). The CDR3 is 12 amino acids. V lost 8 bases and J 4 bases, leaving 8 bases between the germline ends. The germline V gene encodes CDR1 SGHVS and CDR2 FNYEAQ. For the CDR3, the DNA is TGTGCCAGCCGGGGGGATAATGAAAAACTGTTTTTT. It is translated as CASRGDNEKLFF.

V gene TRBV13 combines with J gene TRBJ1-1; no clear D gene. The CDR3 spans 17 residues. V was trimmed by 3 bases and J by 1 base, leaving 18 bases between them. Germline assignment: CDR1 PRHDT and CDR2 FYEKMQ (reference sequence). The CDR3 DNA is TGTGCCAGCAGCTTGGGAACGATGAGACTATGGAACACTGAAGCTTTCTTT. Protein product: CASSLGTMRLWNTEAFF.

This clonotype showed up just a few times. The chain carries TRBV28 and TRBJ1-6, with no clear D. This CDR3 has 19 residues. The germline V gene encodes CDR1 MDHEN and CDR2 SYDVKM. The V end lost 4 bases, the J end lost 2 bases, and 21 bases lay between the germline ends. The CDR3 reads CASSSLWAGEGPYNSPLHF. For the CDR3, the DNA is TGTGCCAGCAGTTCGCTATGGGCCGGGGAGGGCCCCTATAATTCACCCCTCCACTTT.

The CDR3 sequence is CASTLTGGEASKAFF. In DNA, the CDR3 is TGTGCCAGCACCCTCACCGGAGGTGAAGCCAGCAAAGCTTTCTTT. The V gene is TRBV6-1, the J gene TRBJ1-1; no clear D gene. CDR1 and CDR2 from the germline V gene are MNHNS and SASEGT. The CDR3 covers 15 residues. V was cut by 7 bases and J by 9 bases, with 24 bases left in between.

This clonotype turned up a few times. The V gene is TRBV10-3, the J gene TRBJ1-2, with a tentative D call TRBD1 (5 bases). The CDR3 runs 15 residues. Between the trimmed V and J ends, which lost 8 bases and 1 base, there was a span of 17 bases. The V gene's germline CDR1 is ENHRY and CDR2 SYGVKD. This CDR3 reads CAIQVGTEDNYGYTF. The CDR3, as DNA: TGTGCCATCCAGGTCGGGACCGAGGATAACTATGGCTACACCTTC.

Details on this clonotype: Relative to the germline gene, one junction end is altered; a read error may explain this. The chain recombines TRBV5-3 with TRBJ1-1, with 10 positions matching TRBD1. TRBV5-3 belongs to the ORF category, with a function that is uncertain. The CDR3 extends over 17 amino acids. CDR3 bases: TGTGCCAGCAGCTACCGGGACAGGGGATTCATGAACACTGAAGCTTTCTTT. This gives the protein CASSYRDRGFMNTEAFF.

V gene TRBV10-3 combines with J gene TRBJ2-7; TRBD1 or TRBD2 may be the D gene (5 bases each). The CDR3 sequence is 14 residues long. Germline CDR1 reads ENHRY; CDR2 reads SYGVKD. V dropped 11 bases and J dropped 0 bases, with 17 bases sitting between them. This CDR3 reads CAALDEGTSYEQYF. CDR3 in DNA: TGTGCCGCTCTGGATGAGGGGACCTCCTACGAGCAGTACTTC.

The V call is TRBV5-3, the J call TRBJ1-5; D is possibly TRBD1 (5 bases). TRBV5-3 is an ORF for which the function is uncertain. V gave up 8 bases and J gave up 0 bases, with 18 bases separating them. The length of the CDR3 is 16 residues. The CDR3 loop reads CASSEGHPYSNQPQHF. CDR3 bases: TGTGCCAGCAGCGAAGGACATCCTTATAGCAATCAGCCCCAGCATTTT.

The chain carries TRBV5-1 and TRBJ1-1; a weak D match, TRBD1 (5 bases). The V and J ends lost 4 bases and 0 bases respectively, with 13 bases between them. Looked up from germline, CDR1 is SGHRS and CDR2 is YFSETQ. This CDR3 spans 15 amino acids. The CDR3 nucleotides read TGCGCCAGCAGCCCTGAGGGGATCTTGAACACTGAAGCTTTCTTT. Protein sequence: CASSPEGILNTEAFF. Using reference TRBV5-1 and TRBJ1-1 for the parts outside the CDR3, the full variable domain is KAGVTQTPRYLIKTRGQQVTLSCSPISGHRSVSWYQQTPGQGLQFLFEYFSETQRNKGNFPGRFSGRQFSNSRSEMNVSTLELGDSALYLCASSPEGILNTEAFFGQGTRLTVV.

This clonotype was counted a single time. This chain links TRBV12-3 or TRBV12-4 with TRBJ1-2, with unresolved D. The CDR3 has 13 amino acids. The ends were cut back, 6 bases at V and 5 bases at J, with 13 bases in the middle. CDR3 residues: CASSLSGKYGYTF. The CDR3, as DNA: TGTGCCAGCAGCCTGTCAGGAAAATATGGCTACACCTTC.

This chain links TRBV28 with TRBJ1-5; D might be TRBD1 (6 bases). Germline V gives CDR1 MDHEN, CDR2 SYDVKM. CDR3 length equals 14 residues. The V end was cut by 8 bases, the J end by 3 bases, with 14 bases between. CDR3 in amino acids: CASQGTATNQPQHF. CDR3 bases: TGTGCCAGCCAGGGGACTGCAACCAATCAGCCCCAGCATTTT.